The 30 T cell receptor beta chains reported below all come from one sample, sequenced in a study of CD8 T cells in ankylosing spondylitis. General study results and limits: Made up of under 10 highly homologous variants, a TCR beta motif appeared characteristic of ankylosing spondylitis blood.

TCRdb reanalysed the 5' RACE reads using MiXCR and keeps one entry per CDR3 protein. The sample includes under 850,000 distinct CDR3 sequences, roughly 19% of them seen just once. Their target antigens are unknown. The sample was blood, either unsorted or a sorted T cell fraction (not recorded which). Every receptor here comes from a male donor with ankylosing spondylitis.

This chain uses TRBV7-9 with TRBJ2-1; 11 bases agree with TRBD2. J was trimmed by 2 bases and V by 5 bases; bases with no gene match: 8. The length of the CDR3 is 17 residues. Germline CDR1 reads SEHNR; CDR2 reads FQNEAQ (reference sequence). The CDR3 bases are TGTGCCAGCAGCCAGGGTAGCGGGAGGGCCGCCTACAATGAGCAGTTCTTC. Translating it yields CASSQGSGRAAYNEQFF. Full variable domain (remainder filled in from reference TRBV7-9 and TRBJ2-1): DTGVSQNPRHKITKRGQNVTFRCDPISEHNRLYWYRQTLGQGPEFLTYFQNEAQLEKSRLLSDRFSAERPKGSFSTLEIQRTEQGDSAMYLCASSQGSGRAAYNEQFFGPGTRLTVL.

This clonotype turned up a few times. This chain connects TRBV5-1 to TRBJ2-7; 7 bases align to TRBD2. Germline CDR1 reads SGHRS; CDR2 reads YFSETQ. The CDR3 consists of 14 residues. The trim removed 2 bases at V and 2 bases at J, leaving 4 bases unmatched. CDR3 sequence reads: CASSFLAETYEQYF. DNA of the CDR3: TGCGCCAGCAGCTTCCTAGCGGAGACCTACGAGCAGTACTTC.

The chain links TRBV5-1 to TRBJ2-7, with 7 positions matching TRBD1. Per the germline V gene, CDR1 is SGHRS and CDR2 is YFSETQ. V was clipped by 4 bases and J by 6 bases; unmatched bases: 7. The CDR3 has 13 residues. CDR3 sequence reads: CASSVDPGGEQYF. In DNA, the CDR3 is TGCGCCAGCAGCGTCGACCCAGGGGGCGAGCAGTACTTC.

The chain links TRBV28 to TRBJ1-1; 8 nucleotides align to TRBD1. The CDR3 spans 15 residues. From germline, CDR1 is MDHEN and CDR2 SYDVKM. V dropped 1 base and J dropped 5; count of bases not matched to a gene: 6. The CDR3 DNA reads TGTGCCAGCAGTTTATCCATGACAGGGGTTACTGAAGCTTTCTTT. It codes for CASSLSMTGVTEAFF.

There are a few counts of this clonotype. The chain couples TRBV20-1 to TRBJ1-6; 9 positions match TRBD1. Germline V lookup: CDR1 DFQATT, CDR2 SNEGSKA (reference sequence). With 4 bases clipped from V and 6 bases from J, the junction kept 4 bases outside the gene matches. The CDR3 is made up of 14 amino acids. The CDR3 DNA follows: TGCAGTGCTACCCGGGACAGGGTTAATTCACCCCTCCACTTT. Translating gives CSATRDRVNSPLHF.

In this sample, this clonotype turned up many times. This chain links TRBV5-1 with TRBJ1-1; no reliable D call. Germline V lookup: CDR1 SGHRS, CDR2 YFSETQ. V lost 4 bases, J lost 0 bases, and 7 bases lay in between. The length of the CDR3 is 13 residues. This CDR3 reads CASSPMMNTEAFF. CDR3 bases: TGCGCCAGCAGCCCCATGATGAACACTGAAGCTTTCTTT.

The V and J genes are TRBV27 and TRBJ2-5, with D possibly matching TRBD2 (6 bases). Germline V CDR1 and CDR2: MNHEY, SMNVEV (reference sequence). CDR3 length: 15 residues. Trimming shortened V by 8 bases and J by 8 bases, and 24 bases separated the two germline ends. The CDR3 reads CASRATGGPGGTQYF. The CDR3 DNA reads as TGTGCCAGCCGGGCCACCGGGGGACCAGGAGGAACCCAGTACTTC.

This chain connects TRBV7-2 to TRBJ2-2, with D perhaps TRBD2 (6 bases). This CDR3 has 15 residues. Germline V gives CDR1 SGHTA, CDR2 FQGNSA. V lost 2 bases and J 1 base, leaving 8 bases between the germline ends. The CDR3 nucleotides read TGTGCCAGCAGCTTATACGGGAGGAACACCGGGGAGCTGTTTTTT. The encoded protein is CASSLYGRNTGELFF.

This clonotype was recorded many times. V gene TRBV12-3 or TRBV12-4 combines with J gene TRBJ2-7; 8 bases line up with TRBD1. The J segment lost 4 bases and the V segment lost 1 base, leaving 6 bases of the junction unmatched. The CDR3 has 15 residues. In DNA, the CDR3 is TGTGCCAGCAGTTTAGGAGGGACAGGCTCTTACGAGCAGTACTTC. Its protein is CASSLGGTGSYEQYF.

This sequence joins TRBV5-1 and TRBJ2-2; unclear D gene. The germline V and J ends were trimmed by 4 bases and 3 bases, with 19 bases remaining between them. Germline V CDR1 and CDR2: SGHRS, YFSETQ. This CDR3 is 17 amino acids long. CDR3 coding DNA: TGCGCCAGCAGCCCCTACCCGACAATGGCGGACACCGGGGAGCTGTTTTTT. It specifies CASSPYPTMADTGELFF. The variable domain in full, with the rest retrieved from reference TRBV5-1 and TRBJ2-2, is KAGVTQTPRYLIKTRGQQVTLSCSPISGHRSVSWYQQTPGQGLQFLFEYFSETQRNKGNFPGRFSGRQFSNSRSEMNVSTLELGDSALYLCASSPYPTMADTGELFFGEGSRLTVL.

Only a few counts were recorded for this clonotype. The V and J genes are TRBV5-6 and TRBJ2-1, with D tentatively TRBD1 (6 bases). This CDR3 has 16 residues. Per germline, CDR1 SGHDT and CDR2 YYEEEE. The V and J ends lost 6 bases and 7 bases respectively, with 23 bases between them. The CDR3 region has the DNA TGTGCCAGCACCCCCAGGGGCTTCGGAAGAGAAAATGAGCAGTTCTTC. As protein: CASTPRGFGRENEQFF. The full variable domain, completed using reference TRBV5-6 and TRBJ2-1, is DAGVTQSPTHLIKTRGQQVTLRCSPKSGHDTVSWYQQALGQGPQFIFQYYEEEERQRGNFPDRFSGHQFPNYSSELNVNALLLGDSALYLCASTPRGFGRENEQFFGPGTRLTVL.

This clonotype was observed a few times. The chain joins TRBV20-1 to TRBJ2-7; D is unresolved. Deletions cut 8 bases from V and 3 bases from J, with 14 bases between. The CDR3 extends over 12 amino acids. Per the germline V gene, CDR1 is DFQATT and CDR2 is SNEGSKA (reference sequence). The CDR3 DNA reads TGCAGTAGGCGGAGATTTAACTACGAGCAGTACTTC. It translates to CSRRRFNYEQYF.

This clonotype was observed a handful of times. V is TRBV12-3 or TRBV12-4 and J is TRBJ2-3; TRBD2 matches at 7 bases. V lost 3 bases and J lost 4; bases outside the gene matches: 13. CDR3 length equals 17 residues. Here the CDR3 reads CASSLGGDTRTPDTQYF. The CDR3 nucleotides read TGTGCCAGCAGTTTGGGGGGGGATACTAGAACCCCAGATACGCAGTATTTT.

This rearrangement joins TRBV7-2 to TRBJ2-5, with 9 bases that match TRBD2. The CDR3 extends over 15 amino acids. Germline V gene lookup returns CDR1 SGHTA and CDR2 FQGNSA. The J segment lost 4 bases and the V segment lost 0 bases, leaving 3 bases of the junction unmatched. The CDR3 DNA reads TGTGCCAGCAGCTTAGCGCTAGCGGGACGAGAGACCCAGTACTTC. Its protein is CASSLALAGRETQYF.

The rearrangement uses TRBV6-1 and TRBJ2-7; perhaps TRBD2 as D (6 bases). The germline gives CDR1 MNHNS, CDR2 SASEGT. The CDR3 is 14 amino acids. The germline V and J ends were trimmed by 4 bases and 2 bases, with 12 bases remaining between them. The CDR3 here is CASSVEGGTYEQYF. In DNA form, the CDR3 reads TGTGCCAGCAGTGTCGAAGGCGGGACCTACGAGCAGTACTTC.

About this clonotype: Germline and junction disagree at one end, which may indicate a read error. The chain carries TRBV7-2 and TRBJ1-5, with D possibly being TRBD1 (5 bases). The CDR3 length is 15 residues. Looked up from germline, CDR1 is SGHTA and CDR2 is FQGNSA. CDR3 residues: CASSLEGHSNLPQHF. As DNA, the CDR3 is TGTGCCAGCAGCTTAGAAGGACATAGCAATCTGCCCCAGCATTTT.

The chain carries TRBV7-2 and TRBJ2-3; D gene uncertain. The germline V and J ends were trimmed by 2 bases and 0 bases, with 12 bases remaining between them. Germline lookup yields CDR1 SGHTA and CDR2 FQGNSA. The CDR3 is 16 amino acids. CDR3 DNA sequence: TGTGCCAGCAGCTTACAGAGCAGAGTTAGCACAGATACGCAGTATTTT. Amino acid sequence: CASSLQSRVSTDTQYF.

The sample holds a few counts of this clonotype. The rearrangement joins TRBV12-3 or TRBV12-4 to TRBJ2-7, with 7 bases matching TRBD1. The junction had 5 bases not matched to a gene; V was cut back by 5 bases and J by 1 base. CDR3 size: 14 residues. This CDR3 is CASSGTESSYEQYF. CDR3 sequence (DNA): TGTGCCAGCAGTGGGACAGAGAGTTCCTACGAGCAGTACTTC.

This rearrangement joins TRBV30 to TRBJ2-1, with D possibly matching TRBD2 (7 bases). V lost 3 bases and J lost 10, with 13 bases in between. Looked up from germline, CDR1 is GTSNPN and CDR2 is SVGIG (reference sequence). The CDR3 consists of 12 residues. As DNA, the CDR3 is TGTGCCTGGAGCCAGAAGGGGGGGGAGCAGTTCTTC. This sequence encodes CAWSQKGGEQFF.

The chain recombines TRBV20-1 with TRBJ1-5; tentative D call: TRBD1 (5 bases). The CDR3 runs 13 residues. Deletions cut 7 bases from V and 2 bases from J, with 12 bases between. Looked up from germline, CDR1 is DFQATT and CDR2 is SNEGSKA (reference sequence). The CDR3 DNA is TGCAGTGTACACGGGGGGGGCAATCAGCCCCAGCATTTT. Protein: CSVHGGGNQPQHF.

This clonotype was recorded at least ten times. The chain has TRBV7-2 and TRBJ1-4; 11 bases are shared with TRBD1. V dropped 2 bases and J dropped 7; count of bases not matched to a gene: 3. CDR3 size: 15 residues. The germline CDR1 and CDR2 sequences are SGHTA and FQGNSA. CDR3 loop: CASSLRTGGGEKLFF. In nucleotides, the CDR3 is TGTGCCAGCAGCTTACGGACAGGGGGCGGTGAAAAACTGTTTTTT.

The rearrangement links TRBV30 to TRBJ2-1, with 9 bases identical to TRBD1. V was clipped by 8 bases and J by 2 bases; unmatched bases: 4. This CDR3 has 13 residues. CDR1 GTSNPN and CDR2 SVGIG come from the germline V gene (reference sequence). In DNA form, the CDR3 reads TGTGCCCGCCGGGACAGGGCCTACAATGAGCAGTTCTTC. Amino acids: CARRDRAYNEQFF.

There are many counts of this clonotype. The rearrangement links TRBV12-3 or TRBV12-4 to TRBJ1-4; weak D call: TRBD1 (5 bases). V lost 3 bases to trimming and J lost 8 bases, with 13 bases between them. This CDR3 region has 14 residues. The CDR3: CASSFGSRGEKLFF. For the CDR3, the DNA is TGTGCCAGCAGTTTCGGCTCGAGGGGAGAAAAACTGTTTTTT.

The chain employs TRBV27 and TRBJ1-2; D gene unclear. Germline V CDR1 and CDR2: MNHEY, SMNVEV (reference sequence). Trimming took 6 bases from V and 7 from J, leaving 18 bases between them. This CDR3 is built from 14 residues. As DNA, the CDR3 is TGTGCCAGCAGCCTGAACGGGAAGCTAAGTGGCTACACCTTC. Protein: CASSLNGKLSGYTF.

V gene TRBV11-1 combines with J gene TRBJ2-1; D ambiguous. Germline-derived CDR1 and CDR2 are SGHAT and FQDESV (reference sequence). CDR3 length: 18 amino acids. Trimming pared 1 base from V and 3 bases from J, leaving 19 bases between. The CDR3: CASSLEGTRTSIYNEQFF. The CDR3 coding sequence is TGTGCCAGCAGCTTAGAGGGAACGAGGACCTCAATCTACAATGAGCAGTTCTTC.

The J gene is TRBJ2-2, the V gene TRBV6-2 or TRBV6-3; 8 nucleotides align to TRBD2. Germline-derived CDR1 and CDR2 are MNHEY and SVGEGT. V gave up 6 bases and J gave up 2 bases; unmatched junction bases: 5. The CDR3 totals 15 residues. The CDR3 DNA reads as TGTGCCAGCAGCTATAGCGGGGTAAACACCGGGGAGCTGTTTTTT. Protein sequence: CASSYSGVNTGELFF.

V and J are TRBV7-6 and TRBJ2-3, with D possibly being TRBD1 (7 bases). The CDR3 sequence is 16 residues long. V was shortened by 2 bases and J by 4 bases, with 16 bases between the two germline ends. Germline CDR1 reads SGHVS; CDR2 reads FNYEAQ. The CDR3 bases are TGTGCCAGCAGCTTATTGGCAGGGGGAGGCTCAGATACGCAGTATTTT. Translation: CASSLLAGGGSDTQYF.

This clonotype was observed many times. CDR3 sequence: CSATLHSGNEQFF. In nucleotides, the CDR3 is TGCAGTGCTACTTTACATAGCGGCAATGAGCAGTTCTTC. The chain has TRBV20-1 and TRBJ2-1; possible D gene TRBD2, 6 bases. The CDR3 consists of 13 residues. Trimming removed 4 bases at V and 6 bases at J, with 13 bases between. Germline CDR1 is DFQATT and CDR2 is SNEGSKA (reference sequence).

This clonotype was counted only a few times. V and J are TRBV29-1 and TRBJ2-3, with D uncertain. The V gene lost 2 bases and the J gene lost 1 base, with 10 bases spanning the gap. Germline V gene data show CDR1 as SQVTM and CDR2 as ANQGSEA. The CDR3 spans 14 residues. The CDR3 DNA is TGCAGCGTTGAAATCCGCTCCGGCACAGATACGCAGTATTTT. This encodes CSVEIRSGTDTQYF.

This clonotype was counted a few times. The V and J genes are TRBV27 and TRBJ1-6; D gene ambiguous. V lost 5 bases and J 4 bases, leaving 3 bases between the germline ends. The CDR3 contains 12 residues. Germline CDR1 MNHEY, CDR2 SMNVEV (reference sequence). DNA for the CDR3: TGTGCCAGCAGTGGTTATAATTCACCCCTCCACTTT. This gives the protein CASSGYNSPLHF.